This TCR beta chain was recorded in a study of control samples from healthy donors and cancer patients. Some clones are missing from TCRdb's copy, which holds only in-frame ones; the method was immunoSEQ multiplex PCR. The repertoire holds approximately 180,000 clones, with approximately 91% as singletons. CDR1 and CDR2 (germline): MNHNY, SVGAGI (reference sequence). CDR3 length: 16 residues. V shed 6 bases and J 4 bases; nucleotides not matched to a gene: 11. This clone was counted a few times. This rearrangement joins TRBV6-6 to TRBJ1-5, with TRBD1 matching over 8 bases. The TCR sequence derives from a woman aged 40 to 50 in good health. The sequenced sample consisted of blood. Written as DNA, the CDR3 is TGTGCCAGCAGCAAATCATCAGGGGGCGGAAATCAGCCCCAGCATTTT. This gives the protein CASSKSSGGGNQPQHF.